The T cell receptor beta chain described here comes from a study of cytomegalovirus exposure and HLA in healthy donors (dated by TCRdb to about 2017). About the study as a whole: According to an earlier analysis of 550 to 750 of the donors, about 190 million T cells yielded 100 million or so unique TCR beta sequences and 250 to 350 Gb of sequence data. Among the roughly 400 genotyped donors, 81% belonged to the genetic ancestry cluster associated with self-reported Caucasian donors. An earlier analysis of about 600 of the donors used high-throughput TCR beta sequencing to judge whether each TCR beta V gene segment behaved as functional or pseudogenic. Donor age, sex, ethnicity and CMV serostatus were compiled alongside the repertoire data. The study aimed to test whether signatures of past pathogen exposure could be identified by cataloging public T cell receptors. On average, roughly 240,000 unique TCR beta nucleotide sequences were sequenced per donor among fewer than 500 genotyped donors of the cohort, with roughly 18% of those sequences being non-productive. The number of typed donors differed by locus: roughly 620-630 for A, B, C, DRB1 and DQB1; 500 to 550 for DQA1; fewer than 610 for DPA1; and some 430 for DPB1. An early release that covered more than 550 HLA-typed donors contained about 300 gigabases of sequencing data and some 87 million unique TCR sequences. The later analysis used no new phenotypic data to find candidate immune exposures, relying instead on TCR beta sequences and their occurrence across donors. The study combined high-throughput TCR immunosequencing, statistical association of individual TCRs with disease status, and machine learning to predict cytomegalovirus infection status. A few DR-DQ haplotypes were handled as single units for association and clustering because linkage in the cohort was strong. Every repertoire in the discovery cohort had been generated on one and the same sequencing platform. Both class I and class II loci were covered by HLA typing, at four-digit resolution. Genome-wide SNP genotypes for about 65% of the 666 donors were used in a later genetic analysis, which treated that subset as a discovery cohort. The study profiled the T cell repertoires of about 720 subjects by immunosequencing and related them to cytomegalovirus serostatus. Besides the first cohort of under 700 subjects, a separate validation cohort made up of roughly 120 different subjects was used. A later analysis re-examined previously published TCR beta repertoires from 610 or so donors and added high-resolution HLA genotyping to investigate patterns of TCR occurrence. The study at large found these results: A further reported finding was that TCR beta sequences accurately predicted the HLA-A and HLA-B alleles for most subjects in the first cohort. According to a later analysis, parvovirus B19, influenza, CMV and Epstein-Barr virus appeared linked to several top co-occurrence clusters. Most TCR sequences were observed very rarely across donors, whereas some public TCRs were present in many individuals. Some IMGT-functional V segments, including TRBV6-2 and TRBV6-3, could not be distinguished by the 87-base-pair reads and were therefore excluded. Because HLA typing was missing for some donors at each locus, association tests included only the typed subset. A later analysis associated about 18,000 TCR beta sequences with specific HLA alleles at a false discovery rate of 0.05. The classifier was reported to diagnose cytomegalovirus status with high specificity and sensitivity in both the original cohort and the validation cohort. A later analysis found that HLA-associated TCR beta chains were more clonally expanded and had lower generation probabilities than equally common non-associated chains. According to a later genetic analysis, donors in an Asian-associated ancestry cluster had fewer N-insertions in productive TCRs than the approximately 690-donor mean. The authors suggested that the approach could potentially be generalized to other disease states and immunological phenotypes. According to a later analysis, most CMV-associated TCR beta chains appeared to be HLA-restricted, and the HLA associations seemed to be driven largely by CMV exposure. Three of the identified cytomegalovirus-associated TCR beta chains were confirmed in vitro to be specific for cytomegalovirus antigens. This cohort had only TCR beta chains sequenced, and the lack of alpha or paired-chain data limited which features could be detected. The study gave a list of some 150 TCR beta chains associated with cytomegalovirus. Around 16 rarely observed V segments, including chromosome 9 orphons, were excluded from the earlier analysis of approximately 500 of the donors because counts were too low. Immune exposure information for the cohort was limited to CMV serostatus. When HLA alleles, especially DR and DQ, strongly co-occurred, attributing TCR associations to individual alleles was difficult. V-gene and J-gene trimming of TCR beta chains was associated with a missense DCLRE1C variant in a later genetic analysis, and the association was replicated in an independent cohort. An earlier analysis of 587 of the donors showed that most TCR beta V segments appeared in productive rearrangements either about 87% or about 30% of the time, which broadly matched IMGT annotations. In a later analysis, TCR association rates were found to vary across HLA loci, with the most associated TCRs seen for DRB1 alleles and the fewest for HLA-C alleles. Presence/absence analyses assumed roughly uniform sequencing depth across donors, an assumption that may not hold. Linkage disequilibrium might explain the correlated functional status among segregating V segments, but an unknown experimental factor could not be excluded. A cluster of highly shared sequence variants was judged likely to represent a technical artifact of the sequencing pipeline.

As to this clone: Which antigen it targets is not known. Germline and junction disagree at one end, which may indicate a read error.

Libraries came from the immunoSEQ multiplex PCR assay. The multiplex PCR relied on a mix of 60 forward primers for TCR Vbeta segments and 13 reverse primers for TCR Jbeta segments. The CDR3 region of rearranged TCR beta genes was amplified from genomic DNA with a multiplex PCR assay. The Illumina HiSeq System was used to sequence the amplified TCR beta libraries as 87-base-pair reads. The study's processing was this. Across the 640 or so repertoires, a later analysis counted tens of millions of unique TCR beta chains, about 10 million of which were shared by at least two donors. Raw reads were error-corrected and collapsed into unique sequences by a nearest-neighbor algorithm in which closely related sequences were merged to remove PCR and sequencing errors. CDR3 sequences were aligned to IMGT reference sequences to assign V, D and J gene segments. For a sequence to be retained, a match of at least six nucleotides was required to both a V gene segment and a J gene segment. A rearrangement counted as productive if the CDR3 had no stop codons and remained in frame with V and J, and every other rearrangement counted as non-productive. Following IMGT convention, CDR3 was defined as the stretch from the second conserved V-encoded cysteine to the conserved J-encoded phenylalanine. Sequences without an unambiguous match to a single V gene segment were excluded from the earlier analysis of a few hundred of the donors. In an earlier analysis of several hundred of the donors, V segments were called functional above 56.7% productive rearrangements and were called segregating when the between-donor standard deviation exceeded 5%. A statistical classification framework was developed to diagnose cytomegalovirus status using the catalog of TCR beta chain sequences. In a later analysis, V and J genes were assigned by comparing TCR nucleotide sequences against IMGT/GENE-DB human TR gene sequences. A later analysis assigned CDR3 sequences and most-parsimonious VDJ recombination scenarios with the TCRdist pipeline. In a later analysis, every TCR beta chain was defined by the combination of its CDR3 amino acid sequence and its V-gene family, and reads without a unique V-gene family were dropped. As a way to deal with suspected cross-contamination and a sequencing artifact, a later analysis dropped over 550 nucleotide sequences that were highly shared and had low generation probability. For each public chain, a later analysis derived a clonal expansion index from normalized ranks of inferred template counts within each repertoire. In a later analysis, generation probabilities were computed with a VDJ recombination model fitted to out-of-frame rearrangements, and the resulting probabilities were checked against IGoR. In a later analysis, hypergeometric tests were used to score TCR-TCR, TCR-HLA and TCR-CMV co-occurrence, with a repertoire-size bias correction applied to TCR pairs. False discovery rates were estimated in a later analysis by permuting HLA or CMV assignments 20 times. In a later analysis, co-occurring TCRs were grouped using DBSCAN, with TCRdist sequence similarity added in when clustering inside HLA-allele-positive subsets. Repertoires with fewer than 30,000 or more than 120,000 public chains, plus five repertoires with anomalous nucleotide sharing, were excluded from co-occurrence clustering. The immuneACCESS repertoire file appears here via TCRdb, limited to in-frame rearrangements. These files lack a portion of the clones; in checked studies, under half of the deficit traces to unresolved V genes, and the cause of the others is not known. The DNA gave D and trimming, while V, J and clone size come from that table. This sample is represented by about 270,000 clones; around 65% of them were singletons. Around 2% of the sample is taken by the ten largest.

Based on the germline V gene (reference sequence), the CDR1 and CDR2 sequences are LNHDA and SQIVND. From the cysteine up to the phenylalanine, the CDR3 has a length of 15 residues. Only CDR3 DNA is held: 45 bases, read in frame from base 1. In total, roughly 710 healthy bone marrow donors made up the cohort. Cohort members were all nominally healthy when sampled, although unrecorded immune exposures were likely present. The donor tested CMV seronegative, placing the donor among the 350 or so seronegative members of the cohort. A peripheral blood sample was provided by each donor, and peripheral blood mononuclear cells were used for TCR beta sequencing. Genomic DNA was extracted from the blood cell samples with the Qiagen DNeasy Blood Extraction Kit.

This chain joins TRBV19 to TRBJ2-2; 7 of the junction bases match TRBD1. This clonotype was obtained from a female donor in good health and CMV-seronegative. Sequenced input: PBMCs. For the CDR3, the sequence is CASSNRTGMTGELLF. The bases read TGTGCCAGTAGTAATAGGACAGGAATGACCGGGGAGCTGCTTTTT.